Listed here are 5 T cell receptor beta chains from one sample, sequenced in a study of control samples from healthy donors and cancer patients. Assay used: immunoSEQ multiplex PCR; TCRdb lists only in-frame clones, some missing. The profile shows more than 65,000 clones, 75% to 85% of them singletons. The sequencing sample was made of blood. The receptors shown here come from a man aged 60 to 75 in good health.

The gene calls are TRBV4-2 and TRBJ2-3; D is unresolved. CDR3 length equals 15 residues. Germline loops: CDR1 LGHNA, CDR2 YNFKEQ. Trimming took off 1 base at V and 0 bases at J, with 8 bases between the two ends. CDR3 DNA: TGTGCCAGCAGCCAAGCTAAGGCGAGCACAGATACGCAGTATTTT. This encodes CASSQAKASTDTQYF.

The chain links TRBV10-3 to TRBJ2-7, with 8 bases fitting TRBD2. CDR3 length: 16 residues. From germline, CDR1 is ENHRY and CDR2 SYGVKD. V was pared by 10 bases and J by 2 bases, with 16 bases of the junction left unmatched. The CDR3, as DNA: TGTGCCACCGGCCCTCTCAGCGGGAGACCCCCCTACGAGCAGTACTTC. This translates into CATGPLSGRPPYEQYF.

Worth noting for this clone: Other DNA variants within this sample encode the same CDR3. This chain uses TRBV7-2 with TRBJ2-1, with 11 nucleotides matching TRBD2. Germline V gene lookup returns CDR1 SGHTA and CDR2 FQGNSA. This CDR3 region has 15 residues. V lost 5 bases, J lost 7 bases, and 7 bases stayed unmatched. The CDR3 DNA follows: TGTGCCAGCAGCCTCACTAGCGGGAGAGTAAATGAGCAGTTCTTC. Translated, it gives CASSLTSGRVNEQFF.

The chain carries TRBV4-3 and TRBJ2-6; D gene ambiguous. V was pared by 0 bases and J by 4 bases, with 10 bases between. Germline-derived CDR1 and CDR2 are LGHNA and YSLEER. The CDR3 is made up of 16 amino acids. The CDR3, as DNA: TGCGCCAGCAGCCAAGAATCAGCGTCCGGGGCCAACGTCCTGACTTTC. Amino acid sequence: CASSQESASGANVLTF.

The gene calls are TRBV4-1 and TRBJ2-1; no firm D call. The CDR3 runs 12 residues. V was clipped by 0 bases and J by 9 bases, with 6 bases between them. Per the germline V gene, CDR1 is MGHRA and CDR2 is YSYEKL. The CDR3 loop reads CASSQDVSEQFF. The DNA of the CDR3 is TGCGCCAGCAGCCAAGATGTGAGTGAGCAGTTCTTC.